This T cell receptor (beta chain) is from a study of cytomegalovirus exposure and HLA in healthy donors. Despite likely unrecorded immune exposures, the donors were nominally healthy at the time of sampling. General study findings and limits: Earlier analysis found most TCR beta V segments productive about 90% or about 30% of the time. Follow-up analysis found HLA locus-dependent TCR association rates, highest for DRB1 and lowest for HLA-C. Across all donors, roughly uniform sequencing depth was an assumption of the presence/absence analyses.

Comment on this clone: The antigen remains undetermined.

PCR was performed using 60 Vbeta and 13 Jbeta primers. Clones were read by immunoSEQ multiplex PCR, and TCRdb kept only the in-frame ones, dropping some. The ten top clones account for roughly 3.5%, within a sample of approximately 110,000 clones. The CDR3 consists of 14 residues. The V and J ends lost 0 bases and 8 bases respectively, with 13 bases between them. From germline, CDR1 is MGHRA and CDR2 YSYEKL. V and J are TRBV4-1 and TRBJ1-1, with D unresolved. The sample was PBMCs. The TCR comes from a young man in good health and CMV-seronegative. The CDR3 sequence is CASSQDGDGWEAFF. CDR3 in DNA: TGCGCCAGCAGCCAAGATGGAGACGGGTGGGAAGCTTTCTTT.